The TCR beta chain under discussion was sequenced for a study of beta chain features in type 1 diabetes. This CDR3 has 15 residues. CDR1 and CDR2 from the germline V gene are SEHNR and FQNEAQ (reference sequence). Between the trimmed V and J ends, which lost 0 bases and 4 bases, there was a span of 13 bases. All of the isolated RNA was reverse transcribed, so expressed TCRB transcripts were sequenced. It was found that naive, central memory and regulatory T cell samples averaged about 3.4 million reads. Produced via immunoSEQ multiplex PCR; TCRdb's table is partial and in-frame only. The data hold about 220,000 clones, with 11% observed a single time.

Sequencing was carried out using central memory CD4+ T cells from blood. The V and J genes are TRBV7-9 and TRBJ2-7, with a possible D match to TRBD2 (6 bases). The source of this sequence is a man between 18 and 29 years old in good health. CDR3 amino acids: CASSLAGTGGYEQYF. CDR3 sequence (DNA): TGTGCCAGCAGCTTAGCTGGGACTGGCGGATACGAGCAGTACTTC.